This T cell receptor beta chain was documented in a study of CD8 T cells in ankylosing spondylitis. Making the TCR beta libraries involved quantitative 5'-RACE with molecular barcodes. Via MiXCR, TCRdb re-called the 5' RACE reads, giving one row per CDR3 protein. Of about 330,000 distinct CDR3 sequences listed, around 8% are singletons. As regards this clonotype: The antigen remains undetermined.

Study-wide points: Ankylosing spondylitis blood appeared to carry a characteristic TCR beta motif of several highly homologous variants. Disease-associated clonotypes exhibited CD8+ identity and were relatively infrequent in peripheral blood. Some motif variants had been reported before (in reactive arthritis synovial fluid and blood). In ankylosing spondylitis patients, matched synovial fluid reportedly showed significant enrichment of disease-linked clones.

The CDR3 has 13 amino acids. V gave up 3 bases and J gave up 5 bases; unmatched junction bases: 2. CDR1 is MNHEY and CDR2 is SMNVEV in the germline V gene (reference sequence). Sequencing was performed on blood, either unsorted or a sorted T cell fraction (not recorded which). The chain has TRBV27 and TRBJ2-7; TRBD2 matches 9 bases. The TCR originated in a male donor with ankylosing spondylitis. CDR3 sequence reads: CASSFLAGNEQYF. The CDR3 DNA reads as TGTGCCAGCAGTTTCCTAGCGGGGAACGAGCAGTACTTC.